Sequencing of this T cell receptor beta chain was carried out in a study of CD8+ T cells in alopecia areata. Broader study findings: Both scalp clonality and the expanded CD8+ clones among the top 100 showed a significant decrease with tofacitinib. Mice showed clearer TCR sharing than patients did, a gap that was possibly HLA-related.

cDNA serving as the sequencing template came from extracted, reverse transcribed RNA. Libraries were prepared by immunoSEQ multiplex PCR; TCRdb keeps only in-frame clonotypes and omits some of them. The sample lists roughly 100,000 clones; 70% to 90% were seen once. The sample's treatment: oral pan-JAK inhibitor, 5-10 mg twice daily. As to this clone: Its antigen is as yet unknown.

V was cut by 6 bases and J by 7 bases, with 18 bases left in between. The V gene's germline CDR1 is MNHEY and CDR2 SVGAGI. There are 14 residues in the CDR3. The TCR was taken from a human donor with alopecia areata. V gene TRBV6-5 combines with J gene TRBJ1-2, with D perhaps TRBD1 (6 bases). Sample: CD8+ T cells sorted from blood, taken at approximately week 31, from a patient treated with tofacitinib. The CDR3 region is CASRLQGGGLGYTF. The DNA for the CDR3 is TGTGCCAGCAGACTACAGGGAGGGGGGCTTGGCTACACCTTC.